This T cell receptor (beta chain) originates from a study of read filtering for tumor transcriptome and immune sequencing. Across the study: The cohort had about 16 men and more than 13 women aged about 40 to 90, mean around 63 years. By R-ISS, stages I, II and III held around 8, 15 and 7 patients. Per sample, TCR-region reads ranged about 4 to 11 million by IR-seq, roughly 80 to 1273 by RNA-seq.

There are many counts of this clonotype. The V end lost 3 bases, the J end lost 3 bases, and 12 bases lay between the germline ends. The CDR3 is made up of 14 amino acids. The V gene's germline CDR1 is SGHRS and CDR2 YFSETQ. Molecular barcoded adaptors covering alpha/delta and beta/gamma chains were used on approximately 400 ng RNA. Using its own MiXCR run on the reads, TCRdb lists one record per CDR3 protein. The sample lists 65,000 or so distinct CDR3 sequences; less than 20% were seen once. Sequenced material: a population of CD138-negative cells sorted from bone marrow. This chain links TRBV5-1 with TRBJ1-1, with D maybe TRBD1 (5 bases). The source of this sequence is a donor aged 40 or over with multiple myeloma. The CDR3 DNA follows: TGCGCCAGCAGCTGGATGGGACCGGACACTGAAGCTTTCTTT. Its protein product is CASSWMGPDTEAFF.